The clone carrying this T cell receptor (beta chain) has only a few counts. These data come from a study of response to subunit inactivated influenza vaccine. Germline CDR1 MNHNS, CDR2 SASEGT. The CDR3 covers 13 residues. Trimming cost V 8 bases and J 8 bases, with 16 bases left between them. A single record per CDR3 protein comes from TCRdb applying MiXCR to the RT-PCR reads. The sample records about 570,000 distinct CDR3 sequences, about 10% being singletons. This same sample was also taken into another study, of T cells expressing NK-cell markers. That paper notes: The cDNA for TCR beta came from 5'RACE template switching with UMIs. Dominant NKG2C+ clonotypes accounted for about 1.0-7.0% of CD8+ T cells in a handful of donors.

The specimen comprised PBMCs from blood, sampled on the day of vaccination. The sequence was obtained from a man between 45 and 60 years old who received an inactivated influenza vaccine. The chain uses TRBV6-1 and TRBJ2-1; no clear D. The CDR3 bases are TGTGCCAGCTCGAGAGGTTATGGGGATGAGCAGTTCTTC. Translating gives CASSRGYGDEQFF.